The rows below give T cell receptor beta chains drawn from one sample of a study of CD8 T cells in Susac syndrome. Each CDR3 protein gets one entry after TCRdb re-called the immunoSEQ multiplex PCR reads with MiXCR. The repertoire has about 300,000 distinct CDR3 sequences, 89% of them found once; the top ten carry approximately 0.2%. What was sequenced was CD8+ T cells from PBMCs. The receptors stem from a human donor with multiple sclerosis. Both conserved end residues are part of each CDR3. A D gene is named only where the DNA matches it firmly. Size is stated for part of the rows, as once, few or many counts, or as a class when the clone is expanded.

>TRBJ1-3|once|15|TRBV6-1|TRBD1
TGTGCCAGCAGGCCCATATGGACAGGGGGAAACACCATATATTTT
CASRPIWTGGNTIYF
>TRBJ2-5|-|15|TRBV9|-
TGTGCCAGCAGCGTTAGCGGAACGATCCAAGAGACCCAGTACTTC
CASSVSGTIQETQYF
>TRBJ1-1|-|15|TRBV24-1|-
TGTGCCACCAGAATGGAGCTAGTCATGAACACTGAAGCTTTCTTT
CATRMELVMNTEAFF
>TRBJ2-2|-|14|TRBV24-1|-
TGTGCCTCCAGTGACCCGCCGGCGGCCGGGGAGCTGTTTTTT
CASSDPPAAGELFF
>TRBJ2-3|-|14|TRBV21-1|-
TGTGCCAGCGGTACAAGGGGGAGGAAAGATACGCAGTATTTT
CASGTRGRKDTQYF
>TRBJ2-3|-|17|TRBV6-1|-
TGTGCCAGCAGTGATCTACCCGGGTCCGATGACCCAGATACGCAGTATTTT
CASSDLPGSDDPDTQYF
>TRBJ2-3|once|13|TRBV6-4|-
TGTGCCAGCGGGGGGGCCGAGGCAGATACGCAGTATTTT
CASGGAEADTQYF
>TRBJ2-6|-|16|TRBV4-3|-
TGCGCCAGCAGCAGAACCGGACAGTCTGGGGCCAACGTCCTGACTTTC
CASSRTGQSGANVLTF
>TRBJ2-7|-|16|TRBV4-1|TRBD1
TGCGCCAGCAGCCCTGGGGGACAGGGCCAGGCCTACGAGCAGTACTTC
CASSPGGQGQAYEQYF
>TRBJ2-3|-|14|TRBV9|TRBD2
TGTGCCAGCAGTCGGACTAGCGACACAGATACGCAGTATTTT
CASSRTSDTDTQYF
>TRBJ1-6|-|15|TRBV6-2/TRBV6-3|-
TGTGCCAGCAGTTTATCTTGGACCGTAAATTCACCCCTCCACTTT
CASSLSWTVNSPLHF
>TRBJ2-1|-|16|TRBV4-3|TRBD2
TGCGCCAGCAGCCAAGATGGAGGGGGACTAGCGGGAGAGCAGTTCTTC
CASSQDGGGLAGEQFF
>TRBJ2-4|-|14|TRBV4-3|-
TGCGCCAGCAGCCTAGCCCTAGACGCCGTCATTCAGTACTTC
CASSLALDAVIQYF
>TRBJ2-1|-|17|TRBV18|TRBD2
TGTGCCAGCTCACCACCGACTAGCGGGCCAGCCTACAATGAGCAGTTCTTC
CASSPPTSGPAYNEQFF
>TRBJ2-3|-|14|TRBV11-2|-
TGTGCCAGCAGCCCAGGGACCCCGTGGGATACGCAGTATTTT
CASSPGTPWDTQYF
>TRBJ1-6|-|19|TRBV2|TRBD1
TGTGCCAGCACCTATGGAATAGTCAGGGGGCCCTCCTATAATTCACCCCTCCACTTT
CASTYGIVRGPSYNSPLHF
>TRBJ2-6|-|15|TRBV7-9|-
TGTGCCAGCATCAGGAAAAGGTCTGGGGCCAACGTCCTGACTTTC
CASIRKRSGANVLTF
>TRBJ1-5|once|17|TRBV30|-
TGTGCCTGGAGCCTCGGCCAGGGGAAACGAGGCAATCAGCCCCAGCATTTT
CAWSLGQGKRGNQPQHF
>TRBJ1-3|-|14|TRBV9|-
TGTGCCAGCAGCGTTACGGGCTCTGGAAACACCATATATTTT
CASSVTGSGNTIYF
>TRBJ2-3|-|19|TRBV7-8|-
TGTGCCAGCAGCAAGGCGGCAGATGGGTGGGGACCGAGAGTGGATACGCAGTATTTT
CASSKAADGWGPRVDTQYF
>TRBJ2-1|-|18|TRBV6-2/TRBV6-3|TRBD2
TGTGCCAGCAGTTACTCAAGACGGACTAGCGGTTCCTACAATGAGCAGTTCTTC
CASSYSRRTSGSYNEQFF
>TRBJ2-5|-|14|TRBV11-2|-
TGTGCCAGCAGCTTAGAATACTCCCAAGAGACCCAGTACTTC
CASSLEYSQETQYF
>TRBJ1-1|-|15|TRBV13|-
TGTGCCAGCAGCTTAGGAAGGGGACGGACCACTGAAGCTTTCTTT
CASSLGRGRTTEAFF
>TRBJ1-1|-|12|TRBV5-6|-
TGTGCCAGCAGCTTGGAGGCGGTCGGGGCTTTCTTT
CASSLEAVGAFF
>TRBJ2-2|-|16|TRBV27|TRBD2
TGTGCCAGTTCACTCCGGGAGGGCGTCAACACCGGGGAGCTGTTTTTT
CASSLREGVNTGELFF
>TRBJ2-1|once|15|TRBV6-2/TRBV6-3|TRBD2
TGTGCCAGCAGTTACGCGGCGGGAGCGCTAAATGAGCAGTTCTTC
CASSYAAGALNEQFF
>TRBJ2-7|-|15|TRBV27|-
TGTGCCAGCAGTTTACGCCTGTCAGGGGCCTACGAGCAGTACTTC
CASSLRLSGAYEQYF
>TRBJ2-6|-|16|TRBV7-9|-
TGTGCCAGCAGCTTAGACAGAAGCTCTGGGGCCAACGTCCTGACTTTC
CASSLDRSSGANVLTF
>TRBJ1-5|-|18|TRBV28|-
TGTGCCAGCAGTTTATCCCCATGGGACCCCGGGGGCAATCAGCCCCAGCATTTT
CASSLSPWDPGGNQPQHF
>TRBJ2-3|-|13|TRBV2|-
TGTGCCAGCAGTTCTGGGACTCCAGATACGCAGTATTTT
CASSSGTPDTQYF
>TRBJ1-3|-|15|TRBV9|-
TGTGCCAGCAGCTCCGCGGGAAGCTCTGGAAACACCATATATTTT
CASSSAGSSGNTIYF
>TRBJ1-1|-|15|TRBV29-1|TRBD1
TGCAGCGTTGAAGAAGGTAGGACAGGGATCACTGAAGCTTTCTTT
CSVEEGRTGITEAFF
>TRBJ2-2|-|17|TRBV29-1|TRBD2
TGCAGCGTTGAAGATGCGTCGGGTAGCGGGAGATCCGGGGAGCTGTTTTTT
CSVEDASGSGRSGELFF
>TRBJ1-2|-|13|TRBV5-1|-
TGCGCCAGCGGTCCTCCAGGGAAGAGTGGCTACACCTTC
CASGPPGKSGYTF
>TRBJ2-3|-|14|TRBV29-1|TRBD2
TGCAGCGTTGTTGCTAGCGGGAGCACAGATACGCAGTATTTT
CSVVASGSTDTQYF
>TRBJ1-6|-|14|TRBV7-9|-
TGTGCCAGCAGCTTATATGGGGATAATTCACCCCTCCACTTT
CASSLYGDNSPLHF
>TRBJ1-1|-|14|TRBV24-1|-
TGTGCCGTACAGGGAAAGCTCGGGAACACTGAAGCTTTCTTT
CAVQGKLGNTEAFF